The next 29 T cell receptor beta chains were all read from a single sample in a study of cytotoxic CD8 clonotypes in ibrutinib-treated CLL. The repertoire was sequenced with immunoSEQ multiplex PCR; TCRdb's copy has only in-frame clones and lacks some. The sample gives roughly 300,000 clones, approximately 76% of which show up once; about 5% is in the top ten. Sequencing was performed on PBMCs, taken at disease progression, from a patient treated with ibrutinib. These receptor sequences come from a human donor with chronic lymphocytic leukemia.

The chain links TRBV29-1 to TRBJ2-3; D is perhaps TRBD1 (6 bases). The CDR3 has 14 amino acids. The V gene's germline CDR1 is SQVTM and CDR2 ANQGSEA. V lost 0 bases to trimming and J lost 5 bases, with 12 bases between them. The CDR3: CSVEDHRVGDTQYF. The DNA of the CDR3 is TGCAGCGTTGAAGACCACAGGGTAGGAGATACGCAGTATTTT.

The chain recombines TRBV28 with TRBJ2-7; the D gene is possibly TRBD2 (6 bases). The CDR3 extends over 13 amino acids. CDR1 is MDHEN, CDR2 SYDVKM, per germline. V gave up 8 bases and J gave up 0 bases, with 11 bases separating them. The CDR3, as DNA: TGTGCCAGCCGGACTACGAGCTCCTACGAGCAGTACTTC. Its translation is CASRTTSSYEQYF.

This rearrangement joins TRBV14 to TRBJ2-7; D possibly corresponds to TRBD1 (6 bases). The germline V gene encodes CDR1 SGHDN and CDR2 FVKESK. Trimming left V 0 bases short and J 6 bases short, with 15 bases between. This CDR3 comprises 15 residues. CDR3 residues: CASSQDRTGWSEQYF. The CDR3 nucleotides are TGTGCCAGCAGCCAAGATCGAACAGGGTGGAGCGAGCAGTACTTC.

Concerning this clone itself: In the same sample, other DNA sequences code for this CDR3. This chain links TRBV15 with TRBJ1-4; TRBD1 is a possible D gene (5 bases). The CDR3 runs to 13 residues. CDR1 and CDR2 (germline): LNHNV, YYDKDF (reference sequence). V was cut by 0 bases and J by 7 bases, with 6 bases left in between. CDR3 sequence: CATSRDRGEKLFF. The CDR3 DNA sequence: TGTGCCACCAGCAGAGATAGGGGTGAAAAACTGTTTTTT.

The CDR3 nucleotides are TGCGCCAGCAGCTTGCCCAAACAGGGGGCGTCTCCTGGGGAGCAGTACTTC. Protein product: CASSLPKQGASPGEQYF. J is TRBJ2-7 and V is TRBV5-1; TRBD1 matches at 9 bases. The trim removed 1 base at V and 7 bases at J, leaving 15 bases unmatched. There are 17 residues in the CDR3. Per germline, CDR1 SGHRS and CDR2 YFSETQ.

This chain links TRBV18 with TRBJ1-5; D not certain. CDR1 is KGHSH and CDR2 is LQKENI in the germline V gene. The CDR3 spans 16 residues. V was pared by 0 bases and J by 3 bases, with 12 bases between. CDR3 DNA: TGTGCCAGCTCACCACCGAGCCCCACAAACAATCAGCCCCAGCATTTT. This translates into CASSPPSPTNNQPQHF.

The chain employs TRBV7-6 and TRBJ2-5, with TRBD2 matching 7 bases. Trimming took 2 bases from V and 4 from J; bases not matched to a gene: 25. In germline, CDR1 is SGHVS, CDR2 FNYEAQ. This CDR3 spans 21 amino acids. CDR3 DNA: TGTGCCAGCAGCTTAATTCCGAGCCTTCCCGACGGGAGGACTGGGTTAGAGACCCAGTACTTC. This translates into CASSLIPSLPDGRTGLETQYF.

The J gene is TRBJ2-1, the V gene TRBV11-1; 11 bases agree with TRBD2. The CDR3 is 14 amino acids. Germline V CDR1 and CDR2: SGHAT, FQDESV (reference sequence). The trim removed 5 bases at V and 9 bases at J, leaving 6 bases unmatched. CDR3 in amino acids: CASSRLAGTGEQFF. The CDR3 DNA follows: TGTGCCAGCAGCCGACTAGCGGGGACGGGTGAGCAGTTCTTC.

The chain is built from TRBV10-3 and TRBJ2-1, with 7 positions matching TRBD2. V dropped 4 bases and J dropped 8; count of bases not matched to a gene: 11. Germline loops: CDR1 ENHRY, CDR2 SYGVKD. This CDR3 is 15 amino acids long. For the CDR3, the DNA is TGTGCCATCAGTGGGACTAGTAAGTCCTTGGATGAGCAGTTCTTC. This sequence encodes CAISGTSKSLDEQFF.

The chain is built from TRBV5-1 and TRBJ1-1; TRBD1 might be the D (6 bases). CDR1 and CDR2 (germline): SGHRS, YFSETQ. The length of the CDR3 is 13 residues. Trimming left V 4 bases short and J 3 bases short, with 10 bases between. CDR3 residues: CASSLDSYTEAFF. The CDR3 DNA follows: TGCGCCAGCAGCCTGGACAGCTACACTGAAGCTTTCTTT.

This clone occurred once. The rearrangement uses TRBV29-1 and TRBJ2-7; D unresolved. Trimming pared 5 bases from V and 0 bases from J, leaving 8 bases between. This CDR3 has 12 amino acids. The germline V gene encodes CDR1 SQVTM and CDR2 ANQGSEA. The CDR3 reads CSVLLDSYEQYF. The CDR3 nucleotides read TGCAGCGTTTTGTTAGACTCCTACGAGCAGTACTTC.

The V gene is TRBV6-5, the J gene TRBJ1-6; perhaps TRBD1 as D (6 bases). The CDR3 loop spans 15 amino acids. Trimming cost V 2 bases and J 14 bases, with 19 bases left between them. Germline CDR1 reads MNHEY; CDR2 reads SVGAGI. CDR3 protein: CASSYLLTGIEALHF. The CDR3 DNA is TGTGCCAGCAGTTACCTCCTAACAGGGATCGAAGCCCTCCACTTT.

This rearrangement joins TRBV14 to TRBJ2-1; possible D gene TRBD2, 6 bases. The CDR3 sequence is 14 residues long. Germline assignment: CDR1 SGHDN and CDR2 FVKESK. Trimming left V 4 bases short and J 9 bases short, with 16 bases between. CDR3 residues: CASSPPGRGVEQFF. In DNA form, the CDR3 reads TGTGCCAGCAGCCCCCCGGGGCGCGGGGTTGAGCAGTTCTTC.

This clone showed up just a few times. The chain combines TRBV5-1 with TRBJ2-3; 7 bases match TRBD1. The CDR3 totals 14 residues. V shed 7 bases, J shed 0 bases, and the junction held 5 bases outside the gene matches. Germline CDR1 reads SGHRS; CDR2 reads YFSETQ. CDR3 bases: TGCGCCAGCGGTAGGGGGCCGAGCACAGATACGCAGTATTTT. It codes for CASGRGPSTDTQYF.

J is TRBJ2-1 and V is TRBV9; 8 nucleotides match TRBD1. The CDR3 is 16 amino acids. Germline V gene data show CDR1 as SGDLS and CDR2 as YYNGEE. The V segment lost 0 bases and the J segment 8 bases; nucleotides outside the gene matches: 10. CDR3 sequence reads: CASSVASDRVIDEQFF. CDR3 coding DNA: TGTGCCAGCAGCGTAGCGTCGGACAGGGTCATCGATGAGCAGTTCTTC.

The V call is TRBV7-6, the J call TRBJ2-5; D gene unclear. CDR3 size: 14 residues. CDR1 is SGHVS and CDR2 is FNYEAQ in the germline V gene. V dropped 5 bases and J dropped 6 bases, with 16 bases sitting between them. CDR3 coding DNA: TGTGCCAGCAGCCGCCCGGTGGCGAGACAGACCCAGTACTTC. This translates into CASSRPVARQTQYF.

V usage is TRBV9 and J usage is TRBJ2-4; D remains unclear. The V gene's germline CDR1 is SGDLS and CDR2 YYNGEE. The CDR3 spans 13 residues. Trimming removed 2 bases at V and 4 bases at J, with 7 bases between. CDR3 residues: CASSVDGKNIQYF. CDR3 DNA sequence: TGTGCCAGCAGCGTCGACGGAAAAAACATTCAGTACTTC.

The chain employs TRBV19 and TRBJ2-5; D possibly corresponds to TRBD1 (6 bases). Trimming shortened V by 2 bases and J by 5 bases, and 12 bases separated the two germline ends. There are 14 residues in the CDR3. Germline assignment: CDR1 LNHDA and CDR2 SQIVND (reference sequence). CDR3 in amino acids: CASSIIHRAETQYF. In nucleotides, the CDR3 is TGTGCCAGTAGTATAATTCACAGGGCGGAGACCCAGTACTTC.

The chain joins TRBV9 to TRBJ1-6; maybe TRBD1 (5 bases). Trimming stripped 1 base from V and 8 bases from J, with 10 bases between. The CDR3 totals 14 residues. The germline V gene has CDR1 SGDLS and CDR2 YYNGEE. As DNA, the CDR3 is TGTGCCAGCAGCGTACCCTCGACAGATTCACCCCTCCACTTT. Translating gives CASSVPSTDSPLHF.

Here the CDR3 DNA reads TGCAGCGTTGGAGGACGGGGGACCACAGATACGCAGTATTTT. Its protein product is CSVGGRGTTDTQYF. The rearrangement uses TRBV29-1 and TRBJ2-3; maybe TRBD2 (6 bases). Germline-derived CDR1 and CDR2 are SQVTM and ANQGSEA. Trimming pared 4 bases from V and 2 bases from J, leaving 13 bases between. This CDR3 comprises 14 residues.

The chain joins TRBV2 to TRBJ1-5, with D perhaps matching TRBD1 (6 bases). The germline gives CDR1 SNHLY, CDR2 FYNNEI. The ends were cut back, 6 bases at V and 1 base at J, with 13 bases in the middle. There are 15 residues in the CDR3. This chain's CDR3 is CASSLTGSSNQPQHF. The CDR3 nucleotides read TGTGCCAGCAGCTTGACAGGCTCAAGCAATCAGCCCCAGCATTTT.

The CDR3 region is CASSVLDRGYEQYF. The DNA of the CDR3 is TGTGCCAGCAGCGTATTAGACAGGGGATACGAGCAGTACTTC. The chain joins TRBV9 to TRBJ2-7; 8 positions match TRBD1. The CDR3 sequence is 14 residues long. The germline CDR1 and CDR2 sequences are SGDLS and YYNGEE. V gave up 1 base and J gave up 4 bases; unmatched junction bases: 4.

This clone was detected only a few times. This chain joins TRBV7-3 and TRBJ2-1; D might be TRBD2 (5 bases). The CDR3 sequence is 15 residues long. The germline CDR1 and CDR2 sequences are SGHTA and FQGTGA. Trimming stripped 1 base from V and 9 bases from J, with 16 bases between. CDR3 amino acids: CASSLIRTSEAEQFF. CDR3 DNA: TGTGCCAGCAGCTTAATAAGAACTAGTGAGGCTGAGCAGTTCTTC.

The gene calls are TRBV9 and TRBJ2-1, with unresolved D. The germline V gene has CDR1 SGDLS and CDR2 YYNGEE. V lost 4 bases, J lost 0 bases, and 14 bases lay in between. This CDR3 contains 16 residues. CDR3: CASSPSRIRSYNEQFF. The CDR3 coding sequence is TGTGCCAGCAGCCCCTCCCGGATTCGCTCCTACAATGAGCAGTTCTTC.

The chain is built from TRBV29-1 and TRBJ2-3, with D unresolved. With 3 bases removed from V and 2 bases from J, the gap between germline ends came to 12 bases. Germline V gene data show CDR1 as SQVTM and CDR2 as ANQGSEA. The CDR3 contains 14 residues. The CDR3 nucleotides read TGCAGCGTTGATAGTGACACAGACACAGATACGCAGTATTTT. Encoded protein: CSVDSDTDTDTQYF.

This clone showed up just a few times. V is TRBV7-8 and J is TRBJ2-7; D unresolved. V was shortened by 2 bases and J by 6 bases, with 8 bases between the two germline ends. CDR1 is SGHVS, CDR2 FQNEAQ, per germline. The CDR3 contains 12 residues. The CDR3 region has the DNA TGTGCCAGCAGCTTACGGGCGACCGAGCAGTACTTC. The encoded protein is CASSLRATEQYF.

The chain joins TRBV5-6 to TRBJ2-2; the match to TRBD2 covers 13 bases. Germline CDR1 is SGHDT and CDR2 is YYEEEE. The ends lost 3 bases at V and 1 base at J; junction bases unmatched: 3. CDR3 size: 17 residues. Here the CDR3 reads CASSWRTSGRNTGELFF. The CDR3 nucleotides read TGTGCCAGCAGCTGGCGGACTAGCGGGAGGAACACCGGGGAGCTGTTTTTT.

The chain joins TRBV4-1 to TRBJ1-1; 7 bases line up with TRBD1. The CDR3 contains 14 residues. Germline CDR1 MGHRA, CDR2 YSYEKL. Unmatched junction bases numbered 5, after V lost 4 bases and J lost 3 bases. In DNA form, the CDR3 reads TGCGCCAGCAGCCCCAGGGGGAGGTACACTGAAGCTTTCTTT. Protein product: CASSPRGRYTEAFF.

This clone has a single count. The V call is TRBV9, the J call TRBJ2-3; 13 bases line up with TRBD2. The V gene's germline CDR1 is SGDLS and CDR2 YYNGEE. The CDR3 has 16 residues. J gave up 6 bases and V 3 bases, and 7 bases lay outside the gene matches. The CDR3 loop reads CASSGRLAGGWDTQYF. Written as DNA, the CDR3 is TGTGCCAGCAGCGGCCGACTAGCGGGGGGCTGGGATACGCAGTATTTT.